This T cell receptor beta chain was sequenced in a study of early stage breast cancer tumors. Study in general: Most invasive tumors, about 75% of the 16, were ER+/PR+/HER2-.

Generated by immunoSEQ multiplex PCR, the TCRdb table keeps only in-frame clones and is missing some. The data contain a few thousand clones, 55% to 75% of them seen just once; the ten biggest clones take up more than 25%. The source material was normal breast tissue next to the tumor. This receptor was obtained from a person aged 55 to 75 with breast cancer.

The CDR3 nucleotides read TGTGCCAGCAGCACAAATCAACGGGATACGCAGTATTTT. This codes for CASSTNQRDTQYF. V gene TRBV11-3 combines with J gene TRBJ2-3; D ambiguous. The CDR3 has 13 residues. The germline gives CDR1 SGHNT, CDR2 YENEEA. V dropped 5 bases and J dropped 6 bases, with 12 bases sitting between them.